These 26 T cell receptor beta chains originate from one sample sequenced in a study of vaccination and CD4 T cells after COVID-19. Described treatment: roughly ten-day PBMC culture with coronavirus spike peptide pools or control peptides (ViraFEST assay). No cognate antigen is known for these TCRs. Cultured CD4+ T cell DNA underwent sequencing with the Oncomine TCR Beta short-read assay. TCRdb recomputed calls from the PCR reads with MiXCR, one row per CDR3 protein. The sample holds around 10,000 distinct CDR3 sequences, under 55% seen once. The sequenced sample was CD4+ T cells from blood, cultured in vitro. The source of these receptors is a human donor who had recovered from COVID-19.

Concerning this clonotype itself: The germline gene is not matched at one end of the junction; a read error may be the cause. The chain joins TRBV7-2 to TRBJ2-3; 7 nucleotides agree with TRBD2. Germline lookup yields CDR1 SGHTA and CDR2 FQGNSA. The CDR3 runs to 15 residues. Written as DNA, the CDR3 is TGCGCCAGCAGCTTGGGGGGGACTGGCACAGATACGCAGTATTTT. This translates into CASSLGGTGTDTQYF.

This clonotype was seen once. This chain links TRBV11-2 with TRBJ2-5; 11 nucleotides agree with TRBD2. Germline loops: CDR1 SGHAT, CDR2 FQNNGV. The V gene end was trimmed by 4 bases and the J gene end by 2 bases; junction bases not matched to a gene: 3. This CDR3 is built from 15 residues. CDR3 DNA sequence: TGTGCCAGCAGCTCTGGACTAGCGGGTCAAGAGACCCAGTACTTC. Amino acid sequence: CASSSGLAGQETQYF.

This clonotype has more than one count but fewer than ten. V is TRBV19 and J is TRBJ1-6, with 10 bases lining up with TRBD1. Germline V gene sequence: CDR1 LNHDA, CDR2 SQIVND (reference sequence). V was clipped by 6 bases and J by 10 bases; unmatched bases: 6. The length of the CDR3 is 14 residues. In nucleotides, the CDR3 is TGTGCCAGTAGCTCGGGACAGGGGTACTCACCCCTCCACTTT. Residues: CASSSGQGYSPLHF.

The chain links TRBV20-1 to TRBJ2-3; 9 bases map to TRBD2. This CDR3 contains 15 residues. The germline gives CDR1 DFQATT, CDR2 SNEGSKA (reference sequence). Trimming at V came to 2 bases and at J to 5 bases, leaving 8 bases not matched to a gene. The CDR3 DNA reads as TGCAGTGCTAGATCCGCGGGGGGGCGGGGAGATACGCAGTATTTT. Translated, it gives CSARSAGGRGDTQYF.

The chain has TRBV4-1 and TRBJ2-7; 9 bases line up with TRBD1. CDR1 and CDR2 (germline): MGHRA, YSYEKL. The CDR3 covers 15 residues. V was clipped by 4 bases and J by 2 bases; unmatched bases: 6. The CDR3, as DNA: TGCGCCAGCAGCCGAAGGACAGGGGATCCCTACGAGCAGTACTTC. Translating it yields CASSRRTGDPYEQYF.

The gene calls are TRBV28 and TRBJ2-7; TRBD1 or TRBD2 may be the D gene (6 bases each). Trimming cost V 2 bases and J 0 bases, with 11 bases left between them. The CDR3 spans 15 residues. The V gene's germline CDR1 is MDHEN and CDR2 SYDVKM. CDR3 sequence: CASSLGKGGSYEQYF. CDR3 in DNA: TGTGCCAGCAGTTTAGGAAAGGGGGGCTCCTACGAGCAGTACTTC.

The chain employs TRBV20-1 and TRBJ2-3, with a tentative D call TRBD1 (5 bases). From germline, CDR1 is DFQATT and CDR2 SNEGSKA (reference sequence). The CDR3 is made up of 12 amino acids. Trimming pared 6 bases from V and 6 bases from J, leaving 13 bases between. CDR3 DNA: TGCAGTGCGGGAATTTCAGGGGATACGCAGTATTTT. Its protein product is CSAGISGDTQYF.

The chain carries TRBV10-3 and TRBJ1-5, with D maybe TRBD1 (5 bases). Trimming took 0 bases from V and 3 from J, leaving 15 bases between them. Germline CDR1 reads ENHRY; CDR2 reads SYGVKD. The CDR3 length is 17 residues. CDR3 region: CAISESVPWGVNQPQHF. The CDR3 coding sequence is TGTGCCATCAGTGAGTCGGTCCCTTGGGGGGTCAATCAGCCCCAGCATTTT.

The chain recombines TRBV7-8 with TRBJ1-5, with D uncertain. Germline CDR1 reads SGHVS; CDR2 reads FQNEAQ. The CDR3 has 12 residues. V shed 2 bases and J shed 10 bases, with 9 bases lying between them. This chain's CDR3 is CASSLSGGPQHF. The CDR3 DNA reads TGTGCCAGCAGCTTATCTGGAGGCCCCCAGCATTTT.

The rearrangement joins TRBV15 to TRBJ2-5, with D unclear. V was cut by 5 bases and J by 0 bases, with 13 bases left in between. Germline V gene sequence: CDR1 LNHNV, CDR2 YYDKDF (reference sequence). The CDR3 is made up of 15 amino acids. The CDR3 loop reads CATSAQTINQETQYF. The CDR3 DNA reads as TGTGCCACCAGCGCCCAGACCATTAACCAAGAGACCCAGTACTTC.

The rearrangement uses TRBV2 and TRBJ2-6; 10 bases are shared with TRBD2. The V gene end was trimmed by 5 bases and the J gene end by 4 bases; junction bases not matched to a gene: 11. The CDR3 runs to 18 residues. Germline V gives CDR1 SNHLY, CDR2 FYNNEI. The CDR3 reads CASSPYRAGGRGANVLTF. CDR3 DNA: TGTGCCAGCAGTCCCTATCGAGCGGGGGGGCGCGGGGCCAACGTCCTGACTTTC.

The count of this clonotype is one. The V call is TRBV6-2 or TRBV6-3, the J call TRBJ2-3, with 9 bases lining up with TRBD2. V shed 6 bases, J shed 9 bases, and the junction held 10 bases outside the gene matches. Germline V gives CDR1 MNHEY, CDR2 SVGEGT. This CDR3 is 14 amino acids long. As DNA, the CDR3 is TGTGCCAGCAGGACTAGCGGTCACAAGATAACGCAGTATTTT. Protein: CASRTSGHKITQYF.

This clonotype was found a few times. V usage is TRBV11-2 and J usage is TRBJ1-2; D may be TRBD1 (5 bases). V was cut by 1 base and J by 6 bases, with 15 bases left in between. Germline V gene lookup returns CDR1 SGHAT and CDR2 FQNNGV. The CDR3 is 15 amino acids. The chain's CDR3 is CASSLVSGSIDGYTF. DNA of the CDR3: TGTGCCAGCAGCTTAGTTTCAGGGTCCATAGATGGCTACACCTTC. Variable domain in full (rest from reference TRBV11-2 and TRBJ1-2): EAGVAQSPRYKIIEKRQSVAFWCNPISGHATLYWYQQILGQGPKLLIQFQNNGVVDDSQLPKDRFSAERLKGVDSTLKIQPAKLEDSAVYLCASSLVSGSIDGYTFGSGTRLTVV.

This chain uses TRBV4-2 with TRBJ1-5; TRBD1 might be the D (5 bases). There are 17 residues in the CDR3. The V and J ends lost 1 base and 7 bases respectively, with 20 bases between them. The germline V gene encodes CDR1 LGHNA and CDR2 YNFKEQ. The DNA of the CDR3 is TGTGCCAGCAGCCAAGCCGCGGGACCGGGGCAAATACAGCCCCAGCATTTT. This gives the protein CASSQAAGPGQIQPQHF.

The rearrangement uses TRBV24-1 and TRBJ2-3; no reliable D call. Per germline, CDR1 KGHDR and CDR2 SFDVKD. The ends were cut back, 11 bases at V and 6 bases at J, with 14 bases in the middle. The CDR3 extends over 12 amino acids. CDR3 sequence reads: CANNGIADTQYF. The DNA for the CDR3 is TGTGCCAACAATGGGATTGCTGATACGCAGTATTTT.

The chain recombines TRBV20-1 with TRBJ1-6; possibly TRBD1 for D (5 bases). The length of the CDR3 is 16 residues. Germline V gives CDR1 DFQATT, CDR2 SNEGSKA (reference sequence). The ends were cut back, 0 bases at V and 8 bases at J, with 17 bases in the middle. The CDR3 sequence is CSARDPRVGLDSPLHF. The CDR3 DNA follows: TGCAGTGCTAGAGATCCCAGGGTCGGGCTTGATTCACCCCTCCACTTT.

The chain employs TRBV28 and TRBJ1-6, with D possibly matching TRBD1 (6 bases). Trimming cost V 4 bases and J 0 bases, with 10 bases left between them. CDR1 is MDHEN and CDR2 is SYDVKM in the germline V gene. This CDR3 comprises 16 residues. CDR3 DNA: TGTGCCAGCAGTTCACAGGGTATCTCCTATAATTCACCCCTCCACTTT. It yields the protein CASSSQGISYNSPLHF.

J is TRBJ2-7 and V is TRBV6-1; tentatively, D is TRBD1 (7 bases). From germline, CDR1 is MNHNS and CDR2 SASEGT. This CDR3 region has 16 residues. V was trimmed by 6 bases and J by 1 base, leaving 19 bases between them. CDR3 DNA sequence: TGTGCCAGCAGGGGGGCAAAGGCAGGGGGGTCCTACGAGCAGTACTTC. Its protein product is CASRGAKAGGSYEQYF.

The V call is TRBV19, the J call TRBJ2-2; the D call may be TRBD1 or TRBD2 (5 bases each). V lost 4 bases, J lost 5 bases, and 14 bases lay in between. CDR1 LNHDA and CDR2 SQIVND come from the germline V gene (reference sequence). CDR3 length: 15 residues. CDR3 protein: CASSTLGRLTGELFF. CDR3 coding DNA: TGTGCCAGTAGTACCTTGGGACGCTTAACCGGGGAGCTGTTTTTT.

The V gene is TRBV2, the J gene TRBJ1-4; D remains ambiguous. In germline, CDR1 is SNHLY, CDR2 FYNNEI. Trimming left V 8 bases short and J 0 bases short, with 10 bases between. This CDR3 is built from 14 residues. The CDR3 DNA follows: TGTGCCAGCTCCGCGGGGACAACTAATGAAAAACTGTTTTTT. This sequence encodes CASSAGTTNEKLFF.

The chain is built from TRBV5-1 and TRBJ1-6; the D is unclear. In germline, CDR1 is SGHRS, CDR2 YFSETQ. V was cut by 5 bases and J by 9 bases, with 18 bases left in between. CDR3 length: 15 amino acids. CDR3 loop: CASSLLPDPGSPLHF. The CDR3 DNA reads as TGCGCCAGCAGTTTGTTACCCGATCCCGGTTCACCCCTCCACTTT.

This clonotype has just a few counts. The J gene is TRBJ2-3, the V gene TRBV18, with 9 bases that match TRBD2. J gave up 6 bases and V 0 bases, and 10 bases lay outside the gene matches. CDR1 and CDR2 from the germline V gene are KGHSH and LQKENI. The CDR3 totals 17 residues. Written as DNA, the CDR3 is TGTGCCAGCTCACCACCGGGAGCGGGGGGCCAGCGGGATACGCAGTATTTT. As protein: CASSPPGAGGQRDTQYF.

The rearrangement joins TRBV5-1 to TRBJ2-5; D is unresolved. Germline V gene lookup returns CDR1 SGHRS and CDR2 YFSETQ. V was pared by 4 bases and J by 1 base, with 17 bases between. The CDR3 sequence is 16 residues long. CDR3 nucleotides: TGCGCCAGCAGCAGATGGAGTAGAGCGAGCCAAGAGACCCAGTACTTC. Protein: CASSRWSRASQETQYF.

This clonotype has a handful of counts. This chain joins TRBV12-2 and TRBJ2-7; the table's D call, TRBD1, was not checked against the DNA. TRBV12-2 is described as a pseudogene. This CDR3 spans 14 amino acids. CDR3 amino acids: CASRFRDRSYEQYF. CDR3 in DNA: TGTGCAAGTCGCTTTCGGGACCGCTCCTACGAGCAGTACTTC.

The chain carries TRBV27 and TRBJ2-7, with a tentative D call TRBD1 (5 bases). V was pared by 3 bases and J by 1 base, with 16 bases between. The germline gives CDR1 MNHEY, CDR2 SMNVEV (reference sequence). The CDR3 totals 16 residues. The CDR3 here is CASSFFPNTGSYEQYF. CDR3 nucleotide sequence: TGTGCCAGCAGTTTTTTCCCAAACACAGGATCCTACGAGCAGTACTTC.

This chain links TRBV6-1 with TRBJ2-7, with D hard to call. The germline V and J ends were trimmed by 4 bases and 1 base, with 17 bases remaining between them. There are 16 residues in the CDR3. The V gene's germline CDR1 is MNHNS and CDR2 SASEGT. The CDR3 sequence: CASSAVTGTSSYEQYF. For the CDR3, the DNA is TGTGCCAGCAGTGCCGTTACCGGTACCTCATCCTACGAGCAGTACTTC.